This TCR beta chain was profiled in a study of radiation and T cells in renal cell carcinoma. Study results and limitations: Top tumor clonotypes rose in blood 2 weeks post-radiation, then contracted. Without pretreatment biopsies, baseline tumor clonotype presence was undetermined.

This clone occurred a few times. Its specificity is unknown. Time point meaning: baseline pretreatment blood. Sample treatment: 15 Gy SBRT to primary tumor, nephrectomy 4 weeks later. This renal cell carcinoma was of the clear cell type. Method: immunoSEQ multiplex PCR; TCRdb's copy keeps in-frame clones and lacks some. Of 40,000 to 50,000 clones listed, approximately 83% were seen once; the top ten hold 30% to 35%. This CDR3 contains 13 residues. The V and J ends lost 1 base and 6 bases respectively, with 8 bases between them. In germline, CDR1 is SGHTA, CDR2 FQGNSA. The sample in question was blood, obtained from a patient whose treatment included radiotherapy and nephrectomy. The TCR comes from a woman in her 70s with renal cell carcinoma. The gene calls are TRBV7-2 and TRBJ2-3; D is ambiguous. The CDR3 DNA sequence: TGTGCCAGCAGCTTAGGAGGAGAGGATACGCAGTATTTT. Its protein product is CASSLGGEDTQYF.